This TCR beta chain was sequenced during a study of blood T cells in healthy people across ages. CDR1 is MGHRA and CDR2 is YSYEKL in the germline V gene. CDR3 length: 13 amino acids. Between the trimmed V and J ends, which lost 7 bases and 13 bases, there was a span of 20 bases. Primed by a sample-barcoded 5' primer and a J-beta primer mix, a second PCR proceeded for 7 to 11 cycles. Each CDR3 protein gets one entry after TCRdb re-called the 5' RACE reads with MiXCR. In the table there are hundreds of thousands of distinct CDR3 sequences, about 54% of which are singletons. Sequencing was carried out using blood. The sequence came from a man aged 60-69 years in good health. The chain links TRBV4-1 to TRBJ2-1; D is undetermined. CDR3 amino acids: CASNHFRCRVQFF. The CDR3 DNA follows: TGCGCCAGCAACCACTTCCGCTGTCGAGTCCAGTTCTTC.